This TCR beta chain was found in a study of CD8 T cells in ankylosing spondylitis. Points from the study as a whole: A number of the motif variants had already been described in reactive arthritis synovial fluid and blood.

There are 15 residues in the CDR3. From germline, CDR1 is MGHRA and CDR2 YSYEKL. Quantitative 5'-RACE with molecular barcodes generated TCR beta libraries. TCRdb fed the 5' RACE reads into MiXCR, producing one record per CDR3 protein. This table holds hundreds of thousands of distinct CDR3 sequences, more than 20% found once. As for this clonotype: What it binds is not known. Its ends do not fully match the called genes, so a read error is possible.

The sequenced sample consisted of blood, either unsorted or a sorted T cell fraction (not recorded which). The V gene is TRBV4-1, the J gene TRBJ2-1; 9 positions match TRBD2. The clonotype originates from a male donor with ankylosing spondylitis or in good health (not recorded which). The CDR3 reads CGSSQEGTSGNEQFF. The CDR3 region has the DNA TGCGGCAGCAGCCAAGAGGGAACTAGCGGGAATGAGCAGTTCTTC.